This entry lists 10 T cell receptor beta chains sequenced from one sample in a study of identifying expanded T cells in peripheral blood. TCRdb's copy holds only in-frame clones and misses some; the assay was immunoSEQ multiplex PCR. The data contain 90,000 to 120,000 clones, around 88% of them singletons. Sequenced material: blood. The receptors were gathered from a person between 18 and 75 years old in good health.

The rearrangement joins TRBV27 to TRBJ2-5; no definite D call. The CDR3 contains 20 residues. Germline CDR1 reads MNHEY; CDR2 reads SMNVEV (reference sequence). V was shortened by 5 bases and J by 7 bases, with 35 bases between the two germline ends. The CDR3 spells CASSHRYIDEKAWLGGTQYF. CDR3 nucleotides: TGTGCCAGCAGTCACCGATACATCGACGAGAAAGCCTGGTTGGGCGGGACCCAGTACTTC.

The chain has TRBV11-2 and TRBJ1-2; D might be TRBD1 (5 bases). Germline V gives CDR1 SGHAT, CDR2 FQNNGV. This CDR3 contains 15 residues. V lost 5 bases, J lost 5 bases, and 18 bases lay in between. CDR3 sequence: CASSLGGRQTYGYTF. CDR3 sequence (DNA): TGTGCCAGCAGCCTGGGGGGTAGACAGACTTATGGCTACACCTTC.

V and J are TRBV7-2 and TRBJ2-5; D possibly matches TRBD1 or TRBD2 (6 bases each). The closer fit of TRBJ2-7 to the DNA end suggests the J call may be wrong. CDR3 length: 14 residues. CDR1 and CDR2 (germline): SGHTA, FQGNSA. CDR3 in DNA: TGTGCCAGCAGCTTACGGGGGCCGGGGGACGAGCAGTACTTC. Protein product: CASSLRGPGDEQYF.

The chain links TRBV5-6 to TRBJ1-4; D unresolved. With 1 base removed from V and 3 bases from J, the gap between germline ends came to 16 bases. CDR3 length: 17 amino acids. The V gene's germline CDR1 is SGHDT and CDR2 YYEEEE. The CDR3 sequence is CASSLYINAAANEKLFF. CDR3 DNA: TGTGCCAGCAGCTTGTATATCAACGCCGCGGCTAATGAAAAACTGTTTTTT.

This chain connects TRBV7-9 to TRBJ1-2, with 10 bases matching TRBD1. The CDR3 has 17 residues. In germline, CDR1 is SEHNR, CDR2 FQNEAQ (reference sequence). J gave up 3 bases and V 4 bases, and 11 bases lay outside the gene matches. The CDR3 spells CASSSPRDRGRDYGYTF. CDR3 bases: TGTGCCAGCAGCTCTCCCAGAGACAGGGGGCGAGACTATGGCTACACCTTC.

About this clone itself: One end of the junction fails to match germline, which may point to a read error. This sequence joins TRBV5-1 and TRBJ1-4, with D tentatively TRBD1 (6 bases). CDR1 is SGHRS, CDR2 YFSETQ, per germline. CDR3 length: 14 residues. DNA of the CDR3: TGCGCCAGCAGTTTGGGGGGGCTTGCCGAAAAACTGTTTTTT. Translating it yields CASSLGGLAEKLFF.

This clone was seen a single time. J is TRBJ1-1 and V is TRBV6-5; 10 nucleotides agree with TRBD1. V was pared by 4 bases and J by 12 bases, with 5 bases of the junction left unmatched. The V gene's germline CDR1 is MNHEY and CDR2 SVGAGI. There are 12 residues in the CDR3. The CDR3 DNA is TGTGCCAGCAGTTTGGGGACAGGGGAAACTTTCTTT. It yields the protein CASSLGTGETFF.

The chain employs TRBV9 and TRBJ2-5; either TRBD1 or TRBD2 may fit D (6 bases each). The CDR3 spans 14 residues. V was clipped by 3 bases and J by 5 bases, with 14 bases between them. Germline V gene lookup returns CDR1 SGDLS and CDR2 YYNGEE. The CDR3 reads CASSARLGGETQYF. The CDR3 DNA reads as TGTGCCAGCAGCGCCCGGTTAGGGGGGGAGACCCAGTACTTC. Looking up the rest from reference TRBV9 and TRBJ2-5 gives the full variable domain: DSGVTQTPKHLITATGQRVTLRCSPRSGDLSVYWYQQSLDQGLQFLIQYYNGEERAKGNILERFSAQQFPDLHSELNLSSLELGDSALYFCASSARLGGETQYFGPGTRLLVL.

As to this clone: Other DNA sequences of this sample code for an identical CDR3. The chain couples TRBV5-1 to TRBJ2-5; a possible D gene is TRBD2 (5 bases). Germline lookup yields CDR1 SGHRS and CDR2 YFSETQ. There are 13 residues in the CDR3. V dropped 1 base and J dropped 5 bases, with 9 bases sitting between them. CDR3 sequence reads: CASSLRDGETQYF. CDR3 coding DNA: TGCGCCAGCAGCTTGCGGGATGGGGAGACCCAGTACTTC.

This clone was found once. V is TRBV19 and J is TRBJ2-5; 8 bases map to TRBD2. CDR1 is LNHDA and CDR2 is SQIVND in the germline V gene (reference sequence). The CDR3 is 17 amino acids. V lost 6 bases and J lost 2; bases outside the gene matches: 14. The CDR3 coding sequence is TGTGCCAGTAGGCCCTCTCGGGCGGGGGGTGATCAAGAGACCCAGTACTTC. This gives the protein CASRPSRAGGDQETQYF.